These 15 T cell receptor beta chains were sequenced from one sample in a study of cytomegalovirus exposure and HLA in healthy donors. PCR was performed using 60 Vbeta and 13 Jbeta primers. Data came from immunoSEQ multiplex PCR; TCRdb stores just in-frame clones and leaves some out. The data contain under 150,000 clones, about 84% of them singletons. Sequenced input: PBMCs. The receptors come from a male donor in good health and CMV-seronegative.

Here the CDR3 DNA reads TGTGCCAGCTCCTTGAGACAGGACGAGCAGTACTTC. Its protein product is CASSLRQDEQYF. This chain links TRBV19 with TRBJ2-7; TRBD1 is a possible D gene (6 bases). The CDR3 sequence is 12 residues long. CDR1 and CDR2 from the germline V gene are LNHDA and SQIVND (reference sequence). V shed 9 bases and J shed 5 bases, with 14 bases lying between them.

This sequence joins TRBV6-1 and TRBJ2-1; D may be TRBD1 (6 bases). Germline CDR1 MNHNS, CDR2 SASEGT. V gave up 3 bases and J gave up 3 bases, with 12 bases separating them. CDR3 length: 15 amino acids. The CDR3 DNA reads as TGTGCCAGCAGTGAGTCCCCAGGGGACTACAATGAGCAGTTCTTC. This sequence encodes CASSESPGDYNEQFF.

This clone has a single count. The chain links TRBV5-4 to TRBJ2-2, with 9 bases identical to TRBD1. Germline V lookup: CDR1 SGHNT, CDR2 YYREEE (reference sequence). J lost 5 bases, V lost 0 bases, and 8 bases had no gene match. This CDR3 has 17 residues. CDR3 sequence (DNA): TGTGCCAGCAGCTTGGGAGGCGCGGGACAGGGTACCGGGGAGCTGTTTTTT. Translating gives CASSLGGAGQGTGELFF.

The chain employs TRBV4-3 and TRBJ1-1; possibly TRBD1 for D (5 bases). The CDR3 is 15 residues long. Germline assignment: CDR1 LGHNA and CDR2 YSLEER. The V end was cut by 1 base, the J end by 0 bases, with 9 bases between. The CDR3, as DNA: TGCGCCAGCAGCCAAGTCGCAGGGATGAACACTGAAGCTTTCTTT. Amino acids: CASSQVAGMNTEAFF.

The chain combines TRBV6-5 with TRBJ2-7; 11 bases line up with TRBD1. The germline V gene encodes CDR1 MNHEY and CDR2 SVGAGI. Trimming at V came to 5 bases and at J to 3 bases, leaving 6 bases not matched to a gene. This CDR3 has 15 residues. The CDR3 protein is CASSPRDRGGYEQYF. CDR3 in DNA: TGTGCCAGCAGTCCCCGGGACAGGGGGGGCTACGAGCAGTACTTC.

The V gene is TRBV9, the J gene TRBJ1-3; no clear D gene. This CDR3 region has 15 residues. CDR1 is SGDLS and CDR2 is YYNGEE in the germline V gene. Trimming took 7 bases from V and 6 from J, leaving 20 bases between them. CDR3 protein: CASPGRGLGENTIYF. The CDR3 coding sequence is TGTGCCAGCCCTGGAAGAGGGCTTGGTGAAAACACCATATATTTT.

This chain connects TRBV9 to TRBJ1-2, with TRBD1 matching 7 bases. Per the germline V gene, CDR1 is SGDLS and CDR2 is YYNGEE. CDR3 length: 14 amino acids. V lost 4 bases to trimming and J lost 0 bases; unmatched junction nucleotides: 3. In DNA form, the CDR3 reads TGTGCCAGCAGCCTCGGGACAGCTAACTATGGCTACACCTTC. Translated, it gives CASSLGTANYGYTF. Full variable domain (remainder filled in from reference TRBV9 and TRBJ1-2): DSGVTQTPKHLITATGQRVTLRCSPRSGDLSVYWYQQSLDQGLQFLIQYYNGEERAKGNILERFSAQQFPDLHSELNLSSLELGDSALYFCASSLGTANYGYTFGSGTRLTVV.

V is TRBV11-3 and J is TRBJ1-1; the D gene is possibly TRBD1 (6 bases). V lost 5 bases and J lost 5, with 15 bases in between. The CDR3 is 14 amino acids. Germline CDR1 SGHNT, CDR2 YENEEA. For the CDR3, the DNA is TGTGCCAGCAGCCGGGAGGGGGGTCGGACTGAAGCTTTCTTT. It translates to CASSREGGRTEAFF.

In the case of this clone: This sample also contains other DNA sequences that code for the same CDR3. The chain uses TRBV9 and TRBJ2-2; D is undetermined. The CDR3 runs to 13 residues. Germline CDR1 reads SGDLS; CDR2 reads YYNGEE. Trimming took 2 bases from V and 3 from J, leaving 5 bases between them. This CDR3 is CASSVADTGELFF. The CDR3 coding sequence is TGTGCCAGCAGCGTGGCGGACACCGGGGAGCTGTTTTTT.

This chain uses TRBV5-4 with TRBJ2-1; TRBD2 agrees at 11 bases. V lost 4 bases, J lost 4 bases, and 7 bases stayed unmatched. There are 16 residues in the CDR3. CDR1 and CDR2 from the germline V gene are SGHNT and YYREEE (reference sequence). The CDR3 DNA sequence: TGTGCCAGCAGCGCCGGGGTAGCGGGGGGGTACAATGAGCAGTTCTTC. Translated: CASSAGVAGGYNEQFF.

This chain joins TRBV19 and TRBJ2-1; tentative D call: TRBD1 (5 bases). Trimming removed 2 bases at V and 4 bases at J, with 6 bases between. Germline lookup yields CDR1 LNHDA and CDR2 SQIVND (reference sequence). This CDR3 comprises 13 residues. In nucleotides, the CDR3 is TGTGCCAGTAGTATAACAGGTTACAATGAGCAGTTCTTC. Its translation: CASSITGYNEQFF.

The genes are TRBV13 and TRBJ1-2; 12 nucleotides match TRBD1. The CDR3 consists of 17 residues. J lost 5 bases, V lost 0 bases, and 7 bases had no gene match. CDR1 and CDR2 (germline): PRHDT, FYEKMQ (reference sequence). The CDR3: CASSLGLGTGGRYGYTF. CDR3 nucleotide sequence: TGTGCCAGCAGCTTAGGCCTGGGGACAGGGGGCCGGTATGGCTACACCTTC.

The J gene is TRBJ2-1, the V gene TRBV19; 9 bases agree with TRBD2. Germline-derived CDR1 and CDR2 are LNHDA and SQIVND (reference sequence). V was clipped by 8 bases and J by 3 bases; unmatched bases: 8. The CDR3 covers 15 residues. CDR3 residues: CASAEASGIYNEQFF. The CDR3 bases are TGTGCCAGTGCCGAGGCTAGCGGGATCTACAATGAGCAGTTCTTC.

Worth noting for this clone: One end of the junction does not line up with germline, which may come from a read error. The chain recombines TRBV7-9 with TRBJ1-1; no clear D. This CDR3 is built from 14 residues. Germline loops: CDR1 SEHNR, CDR2 FQNEAQ (reference sequence). CDR3 residues: CSSTPAHLNTEAFF. CDR3 in DNA: TGTTCCAGCACCCCCGCACATTTGAACACTGAAGCTTTCTTT. Looking up the rest from reference TRBV7-9 and TRBJ1-1 gives the full variable domain: DTGVSQNPRHKITKRGQNVTFRCDPISEHNRLYWYRQTLGQGPEFLTYFQNEAQLEKSRLLSDRFSAERPKGSFSTLEIQRTEQGDSAMYLCSSTPAHLNTEAFFGQGTRLTVV.

The gene calls are TRBV7-9 and TRBJ1-4; 10 bases map to TRBD1. The CDR3 totals 15 residues. Trimming took 5 bases from V and 6 from J; bases not matched to a gene: 6. The germline V gene encodes CDR1 SEHNR and CDR2 FQNEAQ (reference sequence). The chain's CDR3 is CASSASGTGDEKLFF. In DNA form, the CDR3 reads TGTGCCAGCAGCGCCAGCGGGACAGGGGATGAAAAACTGTTTTTT.